This TCR beta chain was observed in a study of blood T cell repertoires in COVID-19. Study-wide context: T cells, B-cell-depleted T cells, or PBMCs supplied cDNA or gDNA.

The CDR3 is 14 amino acids. Trimming cost V 2 bases and J 2 bases, with 7 bases left between them. Per germline, CDR1 SNHLY and CDR2 FYNNEI. The authors' processing: Estimates of nucleated cell counts were drawn from the amplification of reference gene primers. Assay used: immunoSEQ multiplex PCR; TCRdb lists only in-frame clones, some missing. For V, J and clone size, that table is used; D and trimming come from the DNA. The table records a few hundred thousand clones, about 85% of them present only once. The gene calls are TRBV2 and TRBJ1-5; D gene unclear. This clonotype was sampled from a woman between 18 and 29 years old with acute or convalescent COVID-19. The sequenced sample was peripheral blood. The CDR3 DNA sequence: TGTGCCAGCAGTGAAAGGAGGGGCAATCAGCCCCAGCATTTT. Its protein is CASSERRGNQPQHF.